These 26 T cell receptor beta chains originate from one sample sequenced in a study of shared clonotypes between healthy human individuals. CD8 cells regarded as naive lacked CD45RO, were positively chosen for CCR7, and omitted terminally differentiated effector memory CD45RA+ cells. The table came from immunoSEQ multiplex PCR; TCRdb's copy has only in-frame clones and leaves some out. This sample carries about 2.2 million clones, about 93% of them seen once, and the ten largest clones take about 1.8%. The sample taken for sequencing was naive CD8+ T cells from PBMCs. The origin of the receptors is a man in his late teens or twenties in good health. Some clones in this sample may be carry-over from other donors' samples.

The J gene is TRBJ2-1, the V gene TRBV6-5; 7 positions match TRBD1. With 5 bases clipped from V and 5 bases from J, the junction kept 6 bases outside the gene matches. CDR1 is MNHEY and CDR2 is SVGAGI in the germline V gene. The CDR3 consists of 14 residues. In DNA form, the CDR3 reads TGTGCCAGCAGTCCGCGACAGGGTCACAATGAGCAGTTCTTC. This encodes CASSPRQGHNEQFF.

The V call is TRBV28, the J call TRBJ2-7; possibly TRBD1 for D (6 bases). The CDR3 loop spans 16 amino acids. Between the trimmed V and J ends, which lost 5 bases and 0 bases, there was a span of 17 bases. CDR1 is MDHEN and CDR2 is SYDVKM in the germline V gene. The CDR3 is CASSLILGTTSYEQYF. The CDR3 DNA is TGTGCCAGCAGTCTGATCCTCGGGACAACCTCCTACGAGCAGTACTTC. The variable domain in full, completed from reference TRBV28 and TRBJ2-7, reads DVKVTQSSRYLVKRTGEKVFLECVQDMDHENMFWYRQDPGLGLRLIYFSYDVKMKEKGDIPEGYSVSREKKERFSLILESASTNQTSMYLCASSLILGTTSYEQYFGPGTRLTVT.

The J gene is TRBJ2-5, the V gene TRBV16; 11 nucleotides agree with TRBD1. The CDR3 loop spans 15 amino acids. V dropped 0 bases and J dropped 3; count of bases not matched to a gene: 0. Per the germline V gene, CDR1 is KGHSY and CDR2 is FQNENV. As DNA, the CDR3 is TGTGCCAGCAGCCAATCGGGACAGGGGGAAGAGACCCAGTACTTC. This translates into CASSQSGQGEETQYF.

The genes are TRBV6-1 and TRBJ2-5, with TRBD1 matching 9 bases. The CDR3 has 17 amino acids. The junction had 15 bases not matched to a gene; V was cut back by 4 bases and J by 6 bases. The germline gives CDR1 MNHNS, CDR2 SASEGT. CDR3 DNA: TGTGCCAGCAGTGGATCCTATGTGGGACAGGGCATGAAGACCCAGTACTTC. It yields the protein CASSGSYVGQGMKTQYF.

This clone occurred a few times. In DNA, the CDR3 is TGCAGCGTTACCGTGCTAGGGGGCAGGGACACTGAAGCTTTCTTT. Protein: CSVTVLGGRDTEAFF. The genes are TRBV29-1 and TRBJ1-1, with TRBD1 matching over 7 bases. The CDR3 runs to 15 residues. The V and J ends lost 5 bases and 3 bases, in that order; junction bases with no gene match: 12. CDR1 is SQVTM and CDR2 is ANQGSEA in the germline V gene.

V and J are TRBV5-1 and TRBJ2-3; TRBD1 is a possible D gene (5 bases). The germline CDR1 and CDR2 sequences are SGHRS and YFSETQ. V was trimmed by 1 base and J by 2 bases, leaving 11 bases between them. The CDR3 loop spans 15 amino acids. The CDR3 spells CASSLSRAITDTQYF. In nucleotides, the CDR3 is TGCGCCAGCAGCTTGTCCAGGGCAATCACAGATACGCAGTATTTT. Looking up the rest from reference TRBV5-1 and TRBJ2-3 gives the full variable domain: KAGVTQTPRYLIKTRGQQVTLSCSPISGHRSVSWYQQTPGQGLQFLFEYFSETQRNKGNFPGRFSGRQFSNSRSEMNVSTLELGDSALYLCASSLSRAITDTQYFGPGTRLTVL.

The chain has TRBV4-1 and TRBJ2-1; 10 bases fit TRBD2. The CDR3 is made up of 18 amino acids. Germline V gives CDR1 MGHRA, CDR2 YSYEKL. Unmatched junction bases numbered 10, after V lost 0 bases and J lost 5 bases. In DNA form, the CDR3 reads TGCGCCAGCAGCCAAGATCGGCTAGCGGGAGTGATCGACAATGAGCAGTTCTTC. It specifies CASSQDRLAGVIDNEQFF.

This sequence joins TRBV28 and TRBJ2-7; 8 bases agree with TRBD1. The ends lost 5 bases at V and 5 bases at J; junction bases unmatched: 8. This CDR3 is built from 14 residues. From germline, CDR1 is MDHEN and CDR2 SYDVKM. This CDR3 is CASSPRQGNHEQYF. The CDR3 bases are TGTGCCAGCAGTCCCCGACAGGGGAACCACGAGCAGTACTTC.

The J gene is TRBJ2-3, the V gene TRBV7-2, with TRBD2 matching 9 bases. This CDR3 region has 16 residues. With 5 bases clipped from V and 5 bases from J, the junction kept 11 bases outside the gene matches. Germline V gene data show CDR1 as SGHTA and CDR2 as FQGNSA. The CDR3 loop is CASSLPLREGIDTQYF. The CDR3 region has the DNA TGTGCCAGCAGCCTCCCCTTGCGGGAGGGAATAGATACGCAGTATTTT.

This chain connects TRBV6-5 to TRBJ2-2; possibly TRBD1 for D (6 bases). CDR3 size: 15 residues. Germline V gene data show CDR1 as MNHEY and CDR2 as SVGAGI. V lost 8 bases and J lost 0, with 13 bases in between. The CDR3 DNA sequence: TGTGCCAGCGGAGACAGGCCCTCGAACACCGGGGAGCTGTTTTTT. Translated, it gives CASGDRPSNTGELFF.

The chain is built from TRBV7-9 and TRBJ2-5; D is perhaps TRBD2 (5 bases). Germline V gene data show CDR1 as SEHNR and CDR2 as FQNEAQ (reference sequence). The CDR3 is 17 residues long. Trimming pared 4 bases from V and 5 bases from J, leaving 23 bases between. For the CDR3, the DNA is TGTGCCAGCAGCTCCCAGGTCGAGCGGAGAGGATGGGAGACCCAGTACTTC. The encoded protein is CASSSQVERRGWETQYF.

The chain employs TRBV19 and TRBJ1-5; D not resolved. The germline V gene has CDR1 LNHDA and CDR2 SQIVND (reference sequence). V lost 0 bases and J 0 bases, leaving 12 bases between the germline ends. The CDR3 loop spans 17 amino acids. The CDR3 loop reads CASSIDRRVDSNQPQHF. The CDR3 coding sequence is TGTGCCAGTAGTATAGATCGAAGGGTGGATAGCAATCAGCCCCAGCATTTT. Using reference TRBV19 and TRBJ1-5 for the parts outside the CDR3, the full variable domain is DGGITQSPKYLFRKEGQNVTLSCEQNLNHDAMYWYRQDPGQGLRLIYYSQIVNDFQKGDIAEGYSVSREKKESFPLTVTSAQKNPTAFYLCASSIDRRVDSNQPQHFGDGTRLSIL.

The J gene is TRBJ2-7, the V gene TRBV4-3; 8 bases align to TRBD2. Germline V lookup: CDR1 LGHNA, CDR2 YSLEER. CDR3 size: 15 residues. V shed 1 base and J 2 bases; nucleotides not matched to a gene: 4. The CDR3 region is CASSQVVSGAYEQYF. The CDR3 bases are TGCGCCAGCAGCCAAGTAGTTAGCGGGGCCTACGAGCAGTACTTC.

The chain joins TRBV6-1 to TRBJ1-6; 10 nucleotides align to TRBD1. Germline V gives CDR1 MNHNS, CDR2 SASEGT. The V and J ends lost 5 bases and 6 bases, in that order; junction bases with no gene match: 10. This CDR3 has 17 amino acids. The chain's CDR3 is CASSQDRGQYFNSPLHF. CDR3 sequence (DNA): TGTGCCAGCAGTCAAGACAGGGGGCAATACTTTAATTCACCCCTCCACTTT.

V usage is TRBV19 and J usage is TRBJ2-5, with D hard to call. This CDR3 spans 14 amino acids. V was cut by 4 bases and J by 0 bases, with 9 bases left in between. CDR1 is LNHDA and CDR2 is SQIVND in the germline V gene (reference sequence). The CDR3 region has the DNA TGTGCCAGTAGTAGGCATTCGTACCAAGAGACCCAGTACTTC. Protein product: CASSRHSYQETQYF.

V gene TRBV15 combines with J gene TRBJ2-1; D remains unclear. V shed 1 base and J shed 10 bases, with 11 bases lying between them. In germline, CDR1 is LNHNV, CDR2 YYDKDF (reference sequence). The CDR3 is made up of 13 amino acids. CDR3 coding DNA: TGTGCCACCAGCAGAGCATCGAATGTGGAGCAGTTCTTC. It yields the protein CATSRASNVEQFF.

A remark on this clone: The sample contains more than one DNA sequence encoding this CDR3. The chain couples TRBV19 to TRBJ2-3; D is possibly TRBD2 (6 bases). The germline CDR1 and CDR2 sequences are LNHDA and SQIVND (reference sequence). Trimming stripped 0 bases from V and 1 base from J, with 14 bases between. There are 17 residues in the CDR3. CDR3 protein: CASSIDPPGLGTDTQYF. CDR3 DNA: TGTGCCAGTAGTATAGATCCACCGGGACTGGGCACAGATACGCAGTATTTT. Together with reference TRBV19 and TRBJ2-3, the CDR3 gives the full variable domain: DGGITQSPKYLFRKEGQNVTLSCEQNLNHDAMYWYRQDPGQGLRLIYYSQIVNDFQKGDIAEGYSVSREKKESFPLTVTSAQKNPTAFYLCASSIDPPGLGTDTQYFGPGTRLTVL.

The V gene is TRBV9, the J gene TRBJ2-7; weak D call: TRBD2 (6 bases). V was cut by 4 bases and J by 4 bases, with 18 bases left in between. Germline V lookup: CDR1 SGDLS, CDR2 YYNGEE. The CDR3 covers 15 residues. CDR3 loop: CASSPGGGNRYEQYF. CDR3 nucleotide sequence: TGTGCCAGCAGCCCCGGTGGGGGGAATCGTTACGAGCAGTACTTC.

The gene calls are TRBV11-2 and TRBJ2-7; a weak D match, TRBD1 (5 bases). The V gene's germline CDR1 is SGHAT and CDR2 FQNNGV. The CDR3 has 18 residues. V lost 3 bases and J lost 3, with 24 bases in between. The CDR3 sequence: CASSFPPARREKGYEQYF. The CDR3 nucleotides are TGTGCCAGCAGCTTCCCCCCCGCGCGCAGGGAAAAGGGCTACGAGCAGTACTTC.

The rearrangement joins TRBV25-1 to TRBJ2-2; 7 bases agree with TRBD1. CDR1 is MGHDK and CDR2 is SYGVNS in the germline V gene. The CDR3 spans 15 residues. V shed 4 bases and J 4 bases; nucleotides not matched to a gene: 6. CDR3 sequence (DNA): TGTGCCAGCAGTGTACGACAGGGCCTCACCGGGGAGCTGTTTTTT. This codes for CASSVRQGLTGELFF.

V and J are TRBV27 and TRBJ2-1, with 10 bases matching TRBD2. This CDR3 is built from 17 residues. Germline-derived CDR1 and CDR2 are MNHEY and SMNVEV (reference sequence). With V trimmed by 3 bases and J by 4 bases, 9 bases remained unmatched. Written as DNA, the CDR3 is TGTGCCAGCAGTTTCCGGTTAGCGGGAGGACCTTACAATGAGCAGTTCTTC. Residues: CASSFRLAGGPYNEQFF.

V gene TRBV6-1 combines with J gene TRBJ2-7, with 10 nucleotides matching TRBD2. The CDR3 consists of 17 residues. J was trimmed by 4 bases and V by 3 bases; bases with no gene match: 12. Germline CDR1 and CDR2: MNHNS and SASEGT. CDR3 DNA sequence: TGTGCCAGCAGTGAGATCGGTGGGACTAGCGTTTTATACGAGCAGTACTTC. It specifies CASSEIGGTSVLYEQYF.

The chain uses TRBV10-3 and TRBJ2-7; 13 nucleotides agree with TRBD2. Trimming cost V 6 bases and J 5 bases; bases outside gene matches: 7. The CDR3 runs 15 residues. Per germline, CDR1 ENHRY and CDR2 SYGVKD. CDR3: CAIRGGLAGLNEQYF. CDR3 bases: TGTGCCATCAGGGGGGGACTAGCGGGACTCAACGAGCAGTACTTC.

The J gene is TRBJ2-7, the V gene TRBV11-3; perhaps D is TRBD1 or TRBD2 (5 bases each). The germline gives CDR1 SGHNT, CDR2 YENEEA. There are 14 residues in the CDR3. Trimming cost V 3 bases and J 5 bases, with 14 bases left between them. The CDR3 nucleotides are TGTGCCAGCAGCTTTTCGGGGCCCATCGACGAGCAGTACTTC. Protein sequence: CASSFSGPIDEQYF.

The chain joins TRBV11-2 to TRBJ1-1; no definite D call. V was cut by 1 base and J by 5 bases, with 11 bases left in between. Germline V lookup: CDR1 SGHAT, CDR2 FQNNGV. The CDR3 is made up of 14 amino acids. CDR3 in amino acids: CASSLGSRTTEAFF. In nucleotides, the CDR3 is TGTGCCAGCAGCTTAGGCTCCCGGACGACTGAAGCTTTCTTT. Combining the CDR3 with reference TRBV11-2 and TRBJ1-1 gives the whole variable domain EAGVAQSPRYKIIEKRQSVAFWCNPISGHATLYWYQQILGQGPKLLIQFQNNGVVDDSQLPKDRFSAERLKGVDSTLKIQPAKLEDSAVYLCASSLGSRTTEAFFGQGTRLTVV.

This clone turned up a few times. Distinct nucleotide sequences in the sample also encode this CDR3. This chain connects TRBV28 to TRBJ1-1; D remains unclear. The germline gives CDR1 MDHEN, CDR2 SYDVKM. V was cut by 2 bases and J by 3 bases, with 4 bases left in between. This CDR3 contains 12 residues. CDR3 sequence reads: CASSLGDTEAFF. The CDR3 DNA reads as TGTGCCAGCAGTTTAGGGGACACTGAAGCTTTCTTT.